These T cell receptor beta chains were read from a single sample in a study of cytomegalovirus exposure and HLA in healthy donors. Sequencing used immunoSEQ multiplex PCR; TCRdb keeps in-frame clones, though not all of them. The data contain roughly 110,000 clones, roughly 68% of them singletons. Sequenced material: PBMCs. The receptor source for this set is a man aged 25 to 40 in good health and CMV-seropositive. CDR3s include the opening cysteine and the closing phenylalanine or tryptophan. A D gene is named only where the DNA matches it firmly. Clone size is stated in some rows and not others, as once, few, many or a class when expanded.

D	V	J	size	CDR3	DNA
TRBD1	TRBV9	TRBJ1-3	.	CASSTPGQGATIYF	TGTGCCAGCAGCACGCCGGGACAGGGTGCCACCATATATTTT
TRBD2	TRBV2	TRBJ2-5	few	CASSLAGGRKTQYF	TGTGCCAGCAGTCTTGCGGGGGGGCGGAAGACCCAGTACTTC
TRBD2	TRBV19	TRBJ2-1	.	CASSIRPSGSRLGVRQFF	TGTGCCAGTAGTATAAGGCCTAGCGGGAGTAGGTTAGGGGTGAGGCAGTTCTTC
TRBD1	TRBV4-1	TRBJ1-2	.	CASSQAGDRGNYGYTF	TGCGCCAGCAGCCAAGCTGGGGACAGGGGGAACTATGGCTACACCTTC
.	TRBV11-2	TRBJ1-2	.	CASSLSGTQTNYGYTF	TGTGCCAGCAGCTTATCCGGGACACAGACTAACTATGGCTACACCTTC
TRBD1	TRBV7-2	TRBJ1-1	.	CASSLGRTGPEAFF	TGTGCCAGCAGCTTAGGCCGGACAGGGCCTGAAGCTTTCTTT
TRBD2	TRBV7-2	TRBJ2-1	.	CASSPRGGRYNEQFF	TGTGCCAGCAGCCCTCGGGGCGGGAGGTACAATGAGCAGTTCTTC
.	TRBV27	TRBJ2-2	once	CASSYSLAYLRNTGELFF	TGTGCCAGCAGTTATAGTCTAGCTTACCTGAGGAACACCGGGGAGCTGTTTTTT
TRBD2	TRBV7-3	TRBJ2-1	.	CASSLKARWLAGGWFYNEQFF	TGTGCCAGCAGCTTAAAGGCCCGGTGGCTAGCGGGAGGATGGTTCTACAATGAGCAGTTCTTC
.	TRBV30	TRBJ2-3	few	CAWREGLLVMDTQYF	TGTGCCTGGAGGGAGGGACTGCTGGTAATGGATACGCAGTATTTT
.	TRBV6-1	TRBJ1-1	few	CASSLGLNTEAFF	TGTGCCAGCAGTCTGGGCTTGAACACTGAAGCTTTCTTT
TRBD1	TRBV25-1	TRBJ1-6	.	CASSDKTGVGGNSPLHF	TGTGCCAGCAGTGACAAGACAGGGGTCGGAGGGAATTCACCCCTCCACTTT
.	TRBV27	TRBJ2-1	.	CASSHYNEQFF	TGTGCCAGCAGTCACTACAATGAGCAGTTCTTC
.	TRBV9	TRBJ1-1	few	CASSVDRSTEAFF	TGTGCCAGCAGCGTAGACAGATCCACTGAAGCTTTCTTT
.	TRBV6-4	TRBJ2-3	.	CASSEAGTDTQYF	TGTGCCAGCAGTGAAGCGGGCACAGATACGCAGTATTTT